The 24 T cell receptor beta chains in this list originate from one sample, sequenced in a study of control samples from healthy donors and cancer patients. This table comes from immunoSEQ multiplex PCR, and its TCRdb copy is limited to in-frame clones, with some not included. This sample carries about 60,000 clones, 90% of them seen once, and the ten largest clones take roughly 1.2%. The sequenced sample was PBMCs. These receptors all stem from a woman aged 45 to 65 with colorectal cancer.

CDR3 region: CASSEALGTGGRGYTF. The CDR3 coding sequence is TGTGCCAGCAGTGAAGCGCTCGGGACAGGGGGTCGGGGCTACACCTTC. J is TRBJ1-2 and V is TRBV2; 11 bases are a match to TRBD1. Unmatched junction bases numbered 8, after V lost 0 bases and J lost 8 bases. In germline, CDR1 is SNHLY, CDR2 FYNNEI. The CDR3 length is 16 residues.

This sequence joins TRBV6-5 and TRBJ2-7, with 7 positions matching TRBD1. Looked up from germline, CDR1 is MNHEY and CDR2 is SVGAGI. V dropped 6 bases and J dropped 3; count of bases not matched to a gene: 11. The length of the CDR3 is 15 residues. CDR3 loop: CASSPKGASNYEQYF. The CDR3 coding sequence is TGTGCCAGCAGCCCAAAGGGGGCGTCGAACTACGAGCAGTACTTC.

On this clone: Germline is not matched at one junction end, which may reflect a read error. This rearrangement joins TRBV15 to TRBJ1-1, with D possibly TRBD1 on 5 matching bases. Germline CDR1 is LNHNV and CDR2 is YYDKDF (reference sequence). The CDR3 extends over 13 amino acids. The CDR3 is CATSSASGTGAFF. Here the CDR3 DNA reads TGTGCCACCAGCAGTGCATCCGGGACTGGAGCTTTCTTT. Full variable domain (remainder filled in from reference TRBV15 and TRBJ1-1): DAMVIQNPRYQVTQFGKPVTLSCSQTLNHNVMYWYQQKSSQAPKLLFHYYDKDFNNEADTPDNFQSRRPNTSFCFLDIRSPGLGDTAMYLCATSSASGTGAFFGQGTRLTVV.

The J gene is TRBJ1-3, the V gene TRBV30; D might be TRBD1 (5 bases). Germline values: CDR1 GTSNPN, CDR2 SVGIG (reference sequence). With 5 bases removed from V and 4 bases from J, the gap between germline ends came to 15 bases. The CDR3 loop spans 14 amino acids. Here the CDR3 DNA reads TGTGCCTGGCGAAGGGAGGGGCTCGGAAACACCATATATTTT. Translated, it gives CAWRREGLGNTIYF.

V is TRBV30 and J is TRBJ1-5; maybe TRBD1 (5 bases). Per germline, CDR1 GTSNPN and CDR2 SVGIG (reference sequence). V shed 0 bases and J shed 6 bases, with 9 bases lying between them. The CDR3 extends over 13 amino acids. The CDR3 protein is CAWSVRGLQPQHF. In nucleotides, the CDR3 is TGTGCCTGGAGTGTGAGGGGTCTTCAGCCCCAGCATTTT. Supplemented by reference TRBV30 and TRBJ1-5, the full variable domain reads SQTIHQWPATLVQPVGSPLSLECTVEGTSNPNLYWYRQAAGRGLQLLFYSVGIGQISSEVPQNLSASRPQDRQFILSSKKLLLSDSGFYLCAWSVRGLQPQHFGDGTRLSIL.

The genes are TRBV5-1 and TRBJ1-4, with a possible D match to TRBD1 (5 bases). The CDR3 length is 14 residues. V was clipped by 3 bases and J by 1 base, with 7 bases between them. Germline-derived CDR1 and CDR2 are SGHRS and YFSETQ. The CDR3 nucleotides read TGCGCCAGCAGCTATGGGGGAACTAATGAAAAACTGTTTTTT. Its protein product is CASSYGGTNEKLFF.

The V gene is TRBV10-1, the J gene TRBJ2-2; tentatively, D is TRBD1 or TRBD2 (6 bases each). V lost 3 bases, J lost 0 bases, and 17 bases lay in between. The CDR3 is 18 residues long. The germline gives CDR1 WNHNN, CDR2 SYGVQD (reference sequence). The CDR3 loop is CASSDFQGRGANTGELFF. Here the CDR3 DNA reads TGCGCCAGCAGTGATTTCCAGGGGCGCGGGGCGAACACCGGGGAGCTGTTTTTT.

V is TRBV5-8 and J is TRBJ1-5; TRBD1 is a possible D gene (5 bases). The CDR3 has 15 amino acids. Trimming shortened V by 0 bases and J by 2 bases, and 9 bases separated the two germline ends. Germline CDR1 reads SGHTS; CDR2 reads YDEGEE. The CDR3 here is CASSLGSGRNQPQHF. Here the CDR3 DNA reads TGTGCCAGCAGCTTGGGTTCAGGGCGCAATCAGCCCCAGCATTTT.

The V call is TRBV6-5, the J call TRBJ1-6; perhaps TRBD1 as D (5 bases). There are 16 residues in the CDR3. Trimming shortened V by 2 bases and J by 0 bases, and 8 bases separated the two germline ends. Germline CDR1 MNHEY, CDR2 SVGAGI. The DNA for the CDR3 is TGTGCCAGCAGTTACGGGGGACTCTCCTATAATTCACCCCTCCACTTT. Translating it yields CASSYGGLSYNSPLHF.

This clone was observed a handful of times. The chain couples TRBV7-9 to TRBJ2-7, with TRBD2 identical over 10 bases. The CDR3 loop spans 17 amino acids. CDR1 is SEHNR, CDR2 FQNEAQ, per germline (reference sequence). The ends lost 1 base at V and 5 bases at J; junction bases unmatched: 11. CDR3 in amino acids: CASSLGPLAGEKNEQYF. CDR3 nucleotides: TGTGCCAGCAGCTTAGGACCGCTAGCGGGAGAAAAGAACGAGCAGTACTTC.

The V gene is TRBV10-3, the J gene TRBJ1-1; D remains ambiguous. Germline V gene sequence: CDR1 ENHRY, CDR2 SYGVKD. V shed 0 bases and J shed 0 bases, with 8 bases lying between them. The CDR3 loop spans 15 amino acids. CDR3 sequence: CAISESWQLNTEAFF. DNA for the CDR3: TGTGCCATCAGTGAGTCTTGGCAGTTGAACACTGAAGCTTTCTTT.

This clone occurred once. CDR3 bases: TGCGCCAGCAGCGGCCGGACAGGGGAAAATTCACCCCTCCACTTT. Translated, it gives CASSGRTGENSPLHF. The chain links TRBV5-1 to TRBJ1-6, with TRBD1 matching 9 bases. The germline V gene has CDR1 SGHRS and CDR2 YFSETQ. After removal of 4 bases from V and 7 bases from J, the junction contained 6 bases not matched to a gene. CDR3 length equals 15 residues.

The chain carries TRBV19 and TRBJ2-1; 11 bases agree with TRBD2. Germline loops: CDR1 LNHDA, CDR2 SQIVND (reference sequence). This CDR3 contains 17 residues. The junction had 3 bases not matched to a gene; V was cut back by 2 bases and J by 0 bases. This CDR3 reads CASSIISGGDSYNEQFF. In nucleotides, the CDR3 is TGTGCCAGTAGTATAATTAGCGGGGGGGACTCCTACAATGAGCAGTTCTTC.

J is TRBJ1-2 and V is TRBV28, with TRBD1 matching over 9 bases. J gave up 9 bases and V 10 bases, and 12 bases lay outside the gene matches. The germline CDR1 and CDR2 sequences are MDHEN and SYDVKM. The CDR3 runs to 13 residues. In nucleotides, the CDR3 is TGTGCCAACTACGATACAGGGGGCGCGAGCTACACCTTC. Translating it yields CANYDTGGASYTF.

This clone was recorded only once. The CDR3 DNA reads as TGTGCCAGCAGCTTATTCCCGACATACGAGCAGTACTTC. Encoded protein: CASSLFPTYEQYF. The chain couples TRBV11-2 to TRBJ2-7; D is unresolved. Trimming pared 2 bases from V and 4 bases from J, leaving 9 bases between. The CDR3 is made up of 13 amino acids. Germline V gene data show CDR1 as SGHAT and CDR2 as FQNNGV.

The CDR3 nucleotides are TGTGCCAGCAGCCCCCGTTCGGGGGCCAGTCGTTCAGATACGCAGTATTTT. It codes for CASSPRSGASRSDTQYF. This chain uses TRBV11-3 with TRBJ2-3; D may match TRBD1 or TRBD2 (6 bases each). The CDR3 length is 17 residues. Germline values: CDR1 SGHNT, CDR2 YENEEA. V lost 5 bases to trimming and J lost 4 bases, with 22 bases between them.

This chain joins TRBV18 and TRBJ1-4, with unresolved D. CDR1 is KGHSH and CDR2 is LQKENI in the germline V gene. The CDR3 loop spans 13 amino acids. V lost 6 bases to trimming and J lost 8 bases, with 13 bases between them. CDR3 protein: CASSPGRKEKLFF. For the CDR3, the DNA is TGTGCCAGCTCTCCCGGACGGAAAGAAAAACTGTTTTTT.

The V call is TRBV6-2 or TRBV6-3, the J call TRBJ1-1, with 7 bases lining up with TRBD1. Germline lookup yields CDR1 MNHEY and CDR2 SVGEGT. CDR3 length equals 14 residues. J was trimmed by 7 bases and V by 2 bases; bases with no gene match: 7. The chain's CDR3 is CASSYLQGNLEAFF. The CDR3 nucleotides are TGTGCCAGCAGTTACCTACAGGGGAACCTTGAAGCTTTCTTT.

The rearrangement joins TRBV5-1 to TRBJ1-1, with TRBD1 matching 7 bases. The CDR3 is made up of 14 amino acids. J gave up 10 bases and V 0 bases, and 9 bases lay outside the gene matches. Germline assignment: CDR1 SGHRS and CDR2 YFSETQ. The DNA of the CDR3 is TGCGCCAGCAGCTTGGGGAGGGGGCAGGGTAGAGCTTTCTTT. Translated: CASSLGRGQGRAFF.

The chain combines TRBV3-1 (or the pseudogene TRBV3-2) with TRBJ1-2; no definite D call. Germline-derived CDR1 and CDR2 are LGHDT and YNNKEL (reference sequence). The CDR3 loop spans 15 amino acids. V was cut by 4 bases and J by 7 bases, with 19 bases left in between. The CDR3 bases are TGTGCCAGCAGCCCCCAGGCCGGAGTAGGGTTTGGCTACACCTTC. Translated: CASSPQAGVGFGYTF.

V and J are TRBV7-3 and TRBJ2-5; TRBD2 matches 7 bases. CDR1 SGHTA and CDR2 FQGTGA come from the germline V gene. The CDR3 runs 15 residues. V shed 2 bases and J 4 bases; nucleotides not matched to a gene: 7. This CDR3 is CASSLFAGARETQYF. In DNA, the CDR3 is TGTGCCAGCAGCTTATTCGCGGGAGCCAGAGAGACCCAGTACTTC. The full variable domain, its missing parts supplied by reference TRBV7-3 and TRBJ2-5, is GAGVSQTPSNKVTEKGKYVELRCDPISGHTALYWYRQSLGQGPEFLIYFQGTGAADDSGLPNDRFFAVRPEGSVSTLKIQRTERGDSAVYLCASSLFAGARETQYFGPGTRLLVL.

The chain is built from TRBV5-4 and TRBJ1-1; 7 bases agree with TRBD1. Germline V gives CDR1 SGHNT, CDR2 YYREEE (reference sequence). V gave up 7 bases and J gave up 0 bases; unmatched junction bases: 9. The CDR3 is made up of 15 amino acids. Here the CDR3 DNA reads TGTGCCAGCTCGGGGATAGGGGGCATGAACACTGAAGCTTTCTTT. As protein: CASSGIGGMNTEAFF.

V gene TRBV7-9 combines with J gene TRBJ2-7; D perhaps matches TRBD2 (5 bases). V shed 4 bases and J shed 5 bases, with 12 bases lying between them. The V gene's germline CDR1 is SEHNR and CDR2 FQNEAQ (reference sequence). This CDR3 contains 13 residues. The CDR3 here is CASSWGSGNEQYF. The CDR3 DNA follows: TGTGCCAGCAGCTGGGGTTCCGGGAACGAGCAGTACTTC.

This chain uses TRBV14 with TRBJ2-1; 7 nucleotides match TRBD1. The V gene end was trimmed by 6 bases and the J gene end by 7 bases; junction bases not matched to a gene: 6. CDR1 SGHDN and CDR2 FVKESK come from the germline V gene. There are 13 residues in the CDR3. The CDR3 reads CASSRQGLNEQFF. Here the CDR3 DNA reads TGTGCCAGCAGTAGACAGGGTTTGAATGAGCAGTTCTTC.